This TCR beta chain was documented in a study of post-analysis software for immune sequencing data. Study-level background: There were relapsing-remitting, secondary progressive and progressive-relapsing multiple sclerosis among the disease courses included. The study's findings and limits: About 5 TRBV segments (TRBV5-6, TRBV5-1 and TRBV20-1 among them) occurred more frequently in patients than in controls. Compared against controls, patients with multiple sclerosis displayed significantly lower normalized Chao1 diversity.

This clonotype appeared many times. What it binds is not known. Prepared TCR beta cDNA libraries contained unique molecular identifiers. TCRdb ran MiXCR on the PCR reads and lists one entry per CDR3 protein. This sample has 150,000 to 200,000 distinct CDR3 sequences, with around 36% found just once. V was clipped by 6 bases and J by 1 base; unmatched bases: 7. This CDR3 spans 16 amino acids. Germline CDR1 reads KGHDR; CDR2 reads SFDVKD. Sequences were derived from blood, sampled after autologous hematopoietic stem cell transplantation. The source is a girl aged 5-17 years with multiple sclerosis. The rearrangement links TRBV24-1 to TRBJ2-2; 7 nucleotides match TRBD2. DNA for the CDR3: TGTGCCACCAGTCAACGACTAGCCCAGAACACCGGGGAGCTGTTTTTT. This encodes CATSQRLAQNTGELFF.